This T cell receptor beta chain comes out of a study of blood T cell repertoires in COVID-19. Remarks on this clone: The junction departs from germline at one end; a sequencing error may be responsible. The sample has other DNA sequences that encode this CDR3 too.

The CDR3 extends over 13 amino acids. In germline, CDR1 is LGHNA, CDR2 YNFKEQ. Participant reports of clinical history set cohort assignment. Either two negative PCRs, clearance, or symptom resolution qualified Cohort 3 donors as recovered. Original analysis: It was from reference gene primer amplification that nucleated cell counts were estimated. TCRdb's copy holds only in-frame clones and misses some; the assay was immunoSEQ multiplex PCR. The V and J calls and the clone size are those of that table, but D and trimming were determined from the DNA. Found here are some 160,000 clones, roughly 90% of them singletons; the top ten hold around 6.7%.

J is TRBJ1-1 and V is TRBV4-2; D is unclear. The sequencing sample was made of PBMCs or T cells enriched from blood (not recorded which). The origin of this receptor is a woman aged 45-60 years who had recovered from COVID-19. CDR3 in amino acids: CASSQDRESEAFF. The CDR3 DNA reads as TGTGCTAGCAGCCAAGATCGTGAGAGTGAAGCTTTCTTT.